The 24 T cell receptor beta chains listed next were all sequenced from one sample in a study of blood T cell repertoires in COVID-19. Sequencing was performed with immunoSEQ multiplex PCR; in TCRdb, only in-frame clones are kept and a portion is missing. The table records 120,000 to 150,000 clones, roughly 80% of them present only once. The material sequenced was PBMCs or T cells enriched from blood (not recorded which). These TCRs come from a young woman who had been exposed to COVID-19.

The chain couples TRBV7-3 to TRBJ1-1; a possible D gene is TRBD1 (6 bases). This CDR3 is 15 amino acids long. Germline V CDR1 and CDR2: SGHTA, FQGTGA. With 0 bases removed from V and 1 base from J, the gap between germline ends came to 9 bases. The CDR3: CASSLTPGENTEAFF. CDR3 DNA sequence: TGTGCCAGCAGCTTAACGCCAGGGGAGAACACTGAAGCTTTCTTT.

The CDR3 spells CASSDRTSEQYF. In DNA, the CDR3 is TGTGCCAGCAGTGACAGGACTTCGGAGCAGTACTTC. The chain employs TRBV25-1 and TRBJ2-7, with a weak D call TRBD2 (5 bases). V was clipped by 3 bases and J by 7 bases, with 10 bases between them. Germline CDR1 and CDR2: MGHDK and SYGVNS. The CDR3 runs 12 residues.

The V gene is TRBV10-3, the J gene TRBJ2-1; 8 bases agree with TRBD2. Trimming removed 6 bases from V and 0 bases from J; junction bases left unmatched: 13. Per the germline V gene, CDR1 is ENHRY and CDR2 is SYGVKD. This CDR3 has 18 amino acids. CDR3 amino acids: CAISDFGAGGNSYNEQFF. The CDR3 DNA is TGTGCCATCAGCGACTTCGGTGCGGGAGGTAACTCCTACAATGAGCAGTTCTTC.

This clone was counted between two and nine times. The CDR3 spells CASGLERSPLHF. The DNA of the CDR3 is TGTGCTAGTGGTTTGGAGAGATCACCCCTCCACTTT. The V gene is TRBV12-5, the J gene TRBJ1-6; D unclear. Trimming pared 1 base from V and 10 bases from J, leaving 5 bases between. The CDR3 is 12 residues long. The germline V gene encodes CDR1 LGHNT and CDR2 FRNRAP. The complete variable domain, with remaining parts taken from reference TRBV12-5 and TRBJ1-6, reads DARVTQTPRHKVTEMGQEVTMRCQPILGHNTVFWYRQTMMQGLELLAYFRNRAPLDDSGMPKDRFSAEMPDATLATLKIQPSEPRDSAVYFCASGLERSPLHFGNGTRLTVT.

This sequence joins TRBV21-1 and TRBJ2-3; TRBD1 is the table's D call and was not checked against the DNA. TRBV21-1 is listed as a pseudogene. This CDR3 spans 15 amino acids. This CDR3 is CASSKARGAADTQYF. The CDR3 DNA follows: TGTGCCAGCAGCAAAGCCAGGGGCGCAGCAGATACGCAGTATTTT.

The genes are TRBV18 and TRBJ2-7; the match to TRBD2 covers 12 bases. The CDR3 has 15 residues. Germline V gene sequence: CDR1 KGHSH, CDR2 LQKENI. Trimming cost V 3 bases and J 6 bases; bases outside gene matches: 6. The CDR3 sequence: CASSPGLAGLLEQYF. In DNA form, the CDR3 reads TGTGCCAGCTCACCTGGACTAGCGGGACTGCTCGAGCAGTACTTC.

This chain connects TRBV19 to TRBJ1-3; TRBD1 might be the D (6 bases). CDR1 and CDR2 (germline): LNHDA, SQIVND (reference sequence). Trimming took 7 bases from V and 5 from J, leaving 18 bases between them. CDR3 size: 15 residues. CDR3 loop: CASTPTIDRRNTIYF. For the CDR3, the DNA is TGTGCCAGTACCCCTACCATCGACAGGAGAAACACCATATATTTT.

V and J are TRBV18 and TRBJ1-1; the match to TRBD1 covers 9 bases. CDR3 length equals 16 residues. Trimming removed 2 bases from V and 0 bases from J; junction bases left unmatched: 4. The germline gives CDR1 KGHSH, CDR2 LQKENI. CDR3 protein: CASSPRTGEMNTEAFF. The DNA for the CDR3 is TGTGCCAGCTCACCAAGGACAGGGGAGATGAACACTGAAGCTTTCTTT.

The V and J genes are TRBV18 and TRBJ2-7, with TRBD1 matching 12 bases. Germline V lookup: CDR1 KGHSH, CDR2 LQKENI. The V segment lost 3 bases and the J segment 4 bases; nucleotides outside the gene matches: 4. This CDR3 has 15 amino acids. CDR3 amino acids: CASSPGTGGTYEQYF. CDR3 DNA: TGTGCCAGCTCACCCGGGACAGGGGGCACATACGAGCAGTACTTC.

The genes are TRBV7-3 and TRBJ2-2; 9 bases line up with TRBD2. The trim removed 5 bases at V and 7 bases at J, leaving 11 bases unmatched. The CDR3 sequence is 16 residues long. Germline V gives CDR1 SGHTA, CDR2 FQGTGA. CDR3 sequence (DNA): TGTGCCAGCAGCCCCCTCGGCGGGAGGGCCCTCGGGGAGCTGTTTTTT. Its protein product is CASSPLGGRALGELFF. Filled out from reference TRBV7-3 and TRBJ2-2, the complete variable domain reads GAGVSQTPSNKVTEKGKYVELRCDPISGHTALYWYRQSLGQGPEFLIYFQGTGAADDSGLPNDRFFAVRPEGSVSTLKIQRTERGDSAVYLCASSPLGGRALGELFFGEGSRLTVL.

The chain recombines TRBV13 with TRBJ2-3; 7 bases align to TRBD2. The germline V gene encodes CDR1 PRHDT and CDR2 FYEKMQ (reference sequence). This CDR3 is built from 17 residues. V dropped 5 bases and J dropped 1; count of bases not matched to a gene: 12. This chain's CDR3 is CASSASRRERRTDTQYF. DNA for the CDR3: TGTGCCAGCAGCGCCAGTCGGCGGGAGAGACGCACAGATACGCAGTATTTT.

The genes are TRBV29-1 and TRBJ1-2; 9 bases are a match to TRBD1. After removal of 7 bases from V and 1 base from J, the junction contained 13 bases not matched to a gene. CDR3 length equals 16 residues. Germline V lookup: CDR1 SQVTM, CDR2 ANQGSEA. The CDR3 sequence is CSATLGTGTFNYGYTF. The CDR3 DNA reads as TGCAGCGCTACCCTGGGGACAGGGACGTTTAACTATGGCTACACCTTC.

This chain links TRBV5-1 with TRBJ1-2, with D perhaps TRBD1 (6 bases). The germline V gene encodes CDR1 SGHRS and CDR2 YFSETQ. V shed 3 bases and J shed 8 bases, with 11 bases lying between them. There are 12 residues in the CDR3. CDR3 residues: CASSSPRGGYTF. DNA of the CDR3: TGCGCCAGCAGCTCGCCCAGGGGAGGCTACACCTTC.

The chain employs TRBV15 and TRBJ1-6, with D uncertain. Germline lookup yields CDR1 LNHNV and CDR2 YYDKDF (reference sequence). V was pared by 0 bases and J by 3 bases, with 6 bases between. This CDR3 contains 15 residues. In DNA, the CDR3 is TGTGCCACCAGCAGAGATCGAGACTATAATTCACCCCTCCACTTT. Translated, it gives CATSRDRDYNSPLHF.

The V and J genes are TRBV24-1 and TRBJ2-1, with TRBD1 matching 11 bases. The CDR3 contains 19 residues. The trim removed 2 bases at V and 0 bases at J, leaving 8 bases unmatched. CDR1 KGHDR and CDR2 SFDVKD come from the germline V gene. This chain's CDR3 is CATSDSSGTGGSSYNEQFF. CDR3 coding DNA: TGTGCCACCAGTGATTCATCCGGGACAGGGGGGAGCTCCTACAATGAGCAGTTCTTC.

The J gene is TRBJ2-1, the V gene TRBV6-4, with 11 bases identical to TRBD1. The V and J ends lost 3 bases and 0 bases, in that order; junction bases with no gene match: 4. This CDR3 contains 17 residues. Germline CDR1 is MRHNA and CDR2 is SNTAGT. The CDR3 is CASSEDRGQSSYNEQFF. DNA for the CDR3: TGTGCCAGCAGTGAGGACAGGGGGCAGAGCTCCTACAATGAGCAGTTCTTC.

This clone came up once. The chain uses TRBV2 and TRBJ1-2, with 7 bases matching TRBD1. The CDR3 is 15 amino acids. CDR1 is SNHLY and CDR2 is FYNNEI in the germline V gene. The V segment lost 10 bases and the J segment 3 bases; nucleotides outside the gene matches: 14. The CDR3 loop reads CATLTKGGVDYGYTF. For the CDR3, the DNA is TGTGCCACCCTAACAAAAGGGGGCGTCGACTATGGCTACACCTTC. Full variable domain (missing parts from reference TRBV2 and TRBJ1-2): EPEVTQTPSHQVTQMGQEVILRCVPISNHLYFYWYRQILGQKVEFLVSFYNNEISEKSEIFDDQFSVERPDGSNFTLKIRSTKLEDSAMYFCATLTKGGVDYGYTFGSGTRLTVV.

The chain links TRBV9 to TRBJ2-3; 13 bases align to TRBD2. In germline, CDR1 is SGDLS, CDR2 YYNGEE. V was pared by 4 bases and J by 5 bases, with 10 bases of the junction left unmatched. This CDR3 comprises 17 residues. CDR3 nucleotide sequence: TGTGCCAGCAGCCCACAGACTAGCGGGAGGAGGATAGATACGCAGTATTTT. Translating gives CASSPQTSGRRIDTQYF.

DNA for the CDR3: TGCGCCAGCAGCCAAGAGCGGGGGAAAGCTAACTATGGCTACACCTTC. Its protein product is CASSQERGKANYGYTF. The chain joins TRBV4-3 to TRBJ1-2, with a possible D match to TRBD1 (5 bases). The germline gives CDR1 LGHNA, CDR2 YSLEER. The CDR3 covers 16 residues. V lost 0 bases and J 0 bases, leaving 11 bases between the germline ends.

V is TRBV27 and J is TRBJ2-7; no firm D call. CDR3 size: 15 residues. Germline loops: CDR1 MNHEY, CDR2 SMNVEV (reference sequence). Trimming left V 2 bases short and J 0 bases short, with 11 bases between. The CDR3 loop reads CASSLGLSGSYEQYF. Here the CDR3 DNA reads TGTGCCAGCAGTTTAGGCCTATCGGGCTCCTACGAGCAGTACTTC.

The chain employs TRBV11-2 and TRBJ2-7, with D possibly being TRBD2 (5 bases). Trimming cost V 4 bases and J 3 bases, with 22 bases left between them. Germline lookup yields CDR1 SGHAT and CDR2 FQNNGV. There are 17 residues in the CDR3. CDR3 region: CASSSGNSGSPIYEQYF. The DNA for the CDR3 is TGTGCCAGCAGCTCCGGGAATTCGGGGTCCCCTATCTACGAGCAGTACTTC. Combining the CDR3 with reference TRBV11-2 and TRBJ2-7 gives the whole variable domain EAGVAQSPRYKIIEKRQSVAFWCNPISGHATLYWYQQILGQGPKLLIQFQNNGVVDDSQLPKDRFSAERLKGVDSTLKIQPAKLEDSAVYLCASSSGNSGSPIYEQYFGPGTRLTVT.

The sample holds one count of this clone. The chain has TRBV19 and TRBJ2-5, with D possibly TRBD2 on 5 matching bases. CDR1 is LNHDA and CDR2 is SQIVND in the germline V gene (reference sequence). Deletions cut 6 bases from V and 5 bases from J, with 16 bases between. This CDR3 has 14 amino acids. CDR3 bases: TGTGCCAGTAGGAGACACCGGGGTCAGGAGACCCAGTACTTC. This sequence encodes CASRRHRGQETQYF.

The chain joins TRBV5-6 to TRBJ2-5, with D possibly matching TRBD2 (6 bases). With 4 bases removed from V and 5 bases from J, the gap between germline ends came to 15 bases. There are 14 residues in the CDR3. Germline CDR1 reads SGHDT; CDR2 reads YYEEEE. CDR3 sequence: CASSRGTAGETQYF. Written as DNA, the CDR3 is TGTGCCAGCAGCCGGGGGACGGCCGGGGAGACCCAGTACTTC.

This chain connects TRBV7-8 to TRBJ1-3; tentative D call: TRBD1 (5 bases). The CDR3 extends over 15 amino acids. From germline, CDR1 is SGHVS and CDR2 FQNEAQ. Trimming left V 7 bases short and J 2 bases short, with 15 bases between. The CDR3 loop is CASMDKTYPGNTIYF. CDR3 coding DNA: TGTGCCAGCATGGACAAGACTTACCCTGGAAACACCATATATTTT.